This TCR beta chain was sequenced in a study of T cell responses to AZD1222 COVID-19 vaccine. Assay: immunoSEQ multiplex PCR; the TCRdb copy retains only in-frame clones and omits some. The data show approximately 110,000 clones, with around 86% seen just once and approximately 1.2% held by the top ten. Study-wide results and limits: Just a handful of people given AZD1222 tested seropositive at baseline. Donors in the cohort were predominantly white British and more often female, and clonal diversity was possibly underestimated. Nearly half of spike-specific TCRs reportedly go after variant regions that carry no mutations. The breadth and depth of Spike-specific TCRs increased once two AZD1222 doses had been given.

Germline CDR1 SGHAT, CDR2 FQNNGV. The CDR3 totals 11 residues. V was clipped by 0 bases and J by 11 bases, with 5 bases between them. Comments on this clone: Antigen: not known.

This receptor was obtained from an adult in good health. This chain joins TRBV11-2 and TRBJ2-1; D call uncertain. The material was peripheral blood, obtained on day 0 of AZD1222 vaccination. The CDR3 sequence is CASSLDRKQFF. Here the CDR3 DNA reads TGTGCCAGCAGCTTAGATAGGAAGCAGTTCTTC.